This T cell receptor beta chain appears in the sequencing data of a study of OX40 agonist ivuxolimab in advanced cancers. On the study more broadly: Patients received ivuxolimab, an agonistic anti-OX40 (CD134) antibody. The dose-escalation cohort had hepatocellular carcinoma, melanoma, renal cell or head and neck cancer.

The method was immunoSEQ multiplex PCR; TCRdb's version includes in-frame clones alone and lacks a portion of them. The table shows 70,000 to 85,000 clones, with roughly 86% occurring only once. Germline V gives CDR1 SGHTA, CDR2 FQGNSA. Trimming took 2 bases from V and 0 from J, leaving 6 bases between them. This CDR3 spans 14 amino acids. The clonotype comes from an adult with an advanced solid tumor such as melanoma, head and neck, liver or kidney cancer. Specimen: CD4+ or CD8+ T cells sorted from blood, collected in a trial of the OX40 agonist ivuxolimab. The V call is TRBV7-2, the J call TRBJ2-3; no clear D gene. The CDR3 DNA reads TGTGCCAGCAGCTTAAGAGCGAGCACAGATACGCAGTATTTT. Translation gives CASSLRASTDTQYF.